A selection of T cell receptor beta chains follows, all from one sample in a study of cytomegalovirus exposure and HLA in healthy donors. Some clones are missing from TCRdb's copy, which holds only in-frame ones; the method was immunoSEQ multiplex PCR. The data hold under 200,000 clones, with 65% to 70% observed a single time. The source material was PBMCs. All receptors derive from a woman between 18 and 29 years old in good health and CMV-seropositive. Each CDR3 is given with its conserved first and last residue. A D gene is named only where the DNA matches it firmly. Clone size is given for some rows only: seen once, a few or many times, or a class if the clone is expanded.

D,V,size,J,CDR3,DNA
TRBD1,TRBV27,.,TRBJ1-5,CASRPWDSRGNQPQHF,TGTGCCAGCAGACCCTGGGACAGTCGGGGCAATCAGCCCCAGCATTTT
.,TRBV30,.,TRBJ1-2,CAWRPTGGRSTF,TGTGCCTGGAGGCCAACCGGGGGGCGGAGCACCTTC
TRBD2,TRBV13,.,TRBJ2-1,CASSLSRLAGPGYEQFF,TGTGCCAGCAGCTTGTCGAGGCTAGCGGGGCCCGGGTATGAGCAGTTCTTC
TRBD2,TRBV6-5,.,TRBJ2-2,CASSYGRGKTGELFF,TGTGCCAGCAGTTACGGGAGGGGAAAGACCGGGGAGCTGTTTTTT
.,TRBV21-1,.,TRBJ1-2,CASSRWTVANYGYTF,TGTGCCAGCAGCAGATGGACAGTAGCTAACTATGGCTACACCTTC
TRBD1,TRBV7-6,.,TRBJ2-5,CASSSGQGAPGETQYF,TGTGCCAGCAGCTCCGGACAGGGGGCGCCGGGAGAGACCCAGTACTTC
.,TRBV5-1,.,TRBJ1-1,CASSLLRNTEAFF,TGCGCCAGCAGCTTACTGCGGAACACTGAAGCTTTCTTT
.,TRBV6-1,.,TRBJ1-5,CASSESFGQGLNQPQHF,TGTGCCAGCAGTGAGTCATTCGGGCAGGGGCTGAATCAGCCCCAGCATTTT
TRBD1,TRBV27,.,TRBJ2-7,CASRDRDSYEQYF,TGTGCCAGCAGAGACAGGGACTCCTACGAGCAGTACTTC
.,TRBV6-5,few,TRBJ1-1,CASTSTLRKAFF,TGTGCCAGCACCTCCACACTACGTAAAGCTTTCTTT
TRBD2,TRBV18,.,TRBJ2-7,CASSRASGGSYEQYF,TGTGCCAGCTCACGGGCTAGCGGGGGTTCCTACGAGCAGTACTTC
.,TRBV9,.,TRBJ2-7,CASSVDGTLNPYEQYF,TGTGCCAGCAGCGTAGATGGGACACTAAACCCCTACGAGCAGTACTTC
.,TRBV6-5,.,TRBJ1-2,CASSYSRRSRGYTF,TGTGCCAGCAGTTACTCCCGACGGAGTCGAGGCTACACCTTC
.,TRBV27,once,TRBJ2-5,CASRSGFLREETQYF,TGTGCCAGCAGATCGGGTTTTTTACGGGAAGAGACCCAGTACTTC
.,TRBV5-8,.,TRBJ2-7,CASSFDRLDEQYF,TGTGCCAGCAGCTTCGACAGGTTAGACGAGCAGTACTTC
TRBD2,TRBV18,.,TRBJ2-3,CASSPLAGTGDTQYF,TGTGCCAGCTCACCACTAGCGGGAACAGGAGATACGCAGTATTTT
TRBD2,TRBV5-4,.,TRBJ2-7,CASSLLLAGTYEQYF,TGTGCCAGCAGCTTGTTACTAGCGGGGACCTACGAGCAGTACTTC
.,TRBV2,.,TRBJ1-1,CASTNGLNTEAFF,TGTGCCAGCACTAACGGACTAAACACTGAAGCTTTCTTT
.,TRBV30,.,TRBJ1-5,CAWSRDQPQHF,TGTGCCTGGAGCCGTGATCAGCCCCAGCATTTT
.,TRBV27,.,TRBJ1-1,CASSLSPPPVGAEAFF,TGTGCCAGCAGTTTATCGCCCCCCCCTGTAGGGGCTGAAGCTTTCTTT
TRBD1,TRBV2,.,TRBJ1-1,CASSTGGDAFF,TGTGCCAGCAGTACAGGGGGCGACGCTTTCTTT
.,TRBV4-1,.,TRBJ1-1,CASSQGHLNTEAFF,TGCGCCAGCAGCCAAGGGCACCTGAACACTGAAGCTTTCTTT
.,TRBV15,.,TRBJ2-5,CATSREAARGKETQYF,TGTGCCACCAGCAGAGAAGCTGCACGAGGCAAAGAGACCCAGTACTTC
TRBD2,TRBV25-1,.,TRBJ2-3,CASSEYVGTSYTDTQYF,TGTGCCAGCAGTGAATACGTAGGGACTAGCTACACAGATACGCAGTATTTT
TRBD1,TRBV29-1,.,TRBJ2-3,CSTQTGGSDTQYF,TGCAGCACCCAGACAGGGGGCTCGGATACGCAGTATTTT
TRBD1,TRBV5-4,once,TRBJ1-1,CASSDADRGRQETEAFF,TGTGCCAGCAGCGACGCAGACAGGGGGCGACAGGAGACTGAAGCTTTCTTT
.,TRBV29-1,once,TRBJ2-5,CSVEWPPGGYQETQYF,TGCAGCGTTGAATGGCCCCCAGGAGGGTACCAAGAGACCCAGTACTTC
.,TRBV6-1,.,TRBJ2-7,CASSEGLYEQYF,TGTGCCAGCAGTGAAGGTCTCTACGAGCAGTACTTC
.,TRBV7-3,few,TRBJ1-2,CASSPLGGGSGYTF,TGTGCCAGCAGCCCCCTTGGGGGAGGGTCTGGCTACACCTTC
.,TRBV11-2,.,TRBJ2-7,CASSFAGSSYEQYF,TGTGCCAGCAGCTTCGCAGGCAGCTCCTACGAGCAGTACTTC
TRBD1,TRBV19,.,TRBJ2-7,CASSDSGTVSYEQYF,TGTGCCAGTAGCGATTCCGGGACAGTCTCCTACGAGCAGTACTTC
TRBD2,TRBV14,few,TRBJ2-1,CASSQGTSGGYEQFF,TGTGCCAGCAGCCAAGGGACTAGCGGGGGCTATGAGCAGTTCTTC
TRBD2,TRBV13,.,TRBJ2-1,CASSPLAGGADNEQFF,TGTGCCAGCAGCCCACTAGCGGGGGGGGCTGACAATGAGCAGTTCTTC
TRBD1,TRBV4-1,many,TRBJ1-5,CASSHADRVVGQPQHF,TGCGCCAGCAGCCATGCGGACAGGGTAGTGGGTCAGCCCCAGCATTTT
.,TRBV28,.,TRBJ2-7,CASSWGPTGDSYEQYF,TGTGCCAGCAGTTGGGGCCCCACGGGAGACTCCTACGAGCAGTACTTC
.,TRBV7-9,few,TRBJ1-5,CASSLGETVGNQPQHF,TGTGCCAGCAGCTTAGGTGAGACAGTGGGCAATCAGCCCCAGCATTTT
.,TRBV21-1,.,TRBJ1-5,CASRPETANQPQHF,TGTGCCAGCCGCCCCGAGACAGCGAATCAGCCCCAGCATTTT
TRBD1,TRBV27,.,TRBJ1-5,CASSRDRDNQPQHF,TGTGCCAGCTCCCGCGACAGGGACAATCAGCCCCAGCATTTT
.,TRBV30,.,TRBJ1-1,CAWSGGVAEAFF,TGTGCCTGGAGTGGGGGGGTCGCTGAAGCTTTCTTT
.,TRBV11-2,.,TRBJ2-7,CASSLGDFSYEQYF,TGTGCCAGCAGCTTAGGGGACTTCTCCTACGAGCAGTACTTC
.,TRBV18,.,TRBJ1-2,CASSSTMGAAYGYTF,TGTGCCAGCTCATCGACCATGGGGGCGGCCTATGGCTACACCTTC
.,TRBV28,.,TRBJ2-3,CASSLISLPQYF,TGTGCCAGCAGTTTAATAAGCCTTCCGCAGTATTTT
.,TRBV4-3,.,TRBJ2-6,CASSQGLGANVLTF,TGCGCCAGCAGCCAAGGTCTTGGGGCCAACGTCCTGACTTTC
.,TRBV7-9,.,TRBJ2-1,CASSLVGTPGRPNYNEQFF,TGTGCCAGCAGCTTAGTGGGGACACCTGGCAGGCCTAACTACAATGAGCAGTTCTTC
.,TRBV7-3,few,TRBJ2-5,CASSVTGNKETQYF,TGTGCCAGCAGCGTCACGGGTAACAAAGAGACCCAGTACTTC
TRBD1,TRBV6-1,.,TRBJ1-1,CASSASTGEAFF,TGTGCCAGCAGTGCATCGACAGGGGAAGCTTTCTTT